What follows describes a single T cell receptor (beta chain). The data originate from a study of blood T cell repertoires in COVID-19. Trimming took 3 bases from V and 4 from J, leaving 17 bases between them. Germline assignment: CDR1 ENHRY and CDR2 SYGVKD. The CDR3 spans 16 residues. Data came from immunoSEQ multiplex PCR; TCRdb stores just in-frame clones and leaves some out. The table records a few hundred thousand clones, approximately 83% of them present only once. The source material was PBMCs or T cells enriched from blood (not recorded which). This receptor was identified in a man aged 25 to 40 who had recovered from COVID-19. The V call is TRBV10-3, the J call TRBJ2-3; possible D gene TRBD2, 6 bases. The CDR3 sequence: CAISENLPSGSDTQYF. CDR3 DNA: TGTGCCATCAGTGAAAACCTCCCCAGCGGGTCAGATACGCAGTATTTT.